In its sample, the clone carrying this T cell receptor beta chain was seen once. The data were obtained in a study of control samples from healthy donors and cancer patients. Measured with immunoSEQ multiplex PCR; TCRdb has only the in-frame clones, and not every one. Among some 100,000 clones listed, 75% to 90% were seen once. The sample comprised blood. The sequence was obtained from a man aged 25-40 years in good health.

The CDR3 spells CASSQERAPSGNTIYF. CDR3 bases: TGTGCCAGCAGCCAAGAGCGGGCCCCCTCTGGAAACACCATATATTTT. This rearrangement joins TRBV4-2 to TRBJ1-3; D is unresolved. Trimming took off 0 bases at V and 0 bases at J, with 9 bases between the two ends. The CDR3 is made up of 16 amino acids. The germline gives CDR1 LGHNA, CDR2 YNFKEQ.